The 32 T cell receptor beta chains presented below share a single source sample, sequenced in a study of blood T cell repertoires in COVID-19 (dated by TCRdb to 2019 to 2021). The library relied on the immunoSEQ multiplex PCR assay. This is the immuneACCESS table as TCRdb keeps it, with only in-frame sequences that have V and J called. A part of the clones is gone; compared with another copy, unresolved V genes explain less than half, and the rest is unexplained. Counted in this sample were under 300,000 clones; around nine tenths of them appeared once. The ten most abundant clones make up about 7.1% of the sample. Source material: peripheral blood. The receptors were gathered from a woman in her 70s with active or convalescent COVID-19.

CDR3: CASSGDRINSNQPQHF. CDR3 in DNA: TGTGCCAGCAGTGGGGACAGAATCAATAGCAATCAGCCCCAGCATTTT. The chain has TRBV2 and TRBJ1-5; TRBD1 matches at 7 bases. This CDR3 is built from 16 residues. V was pared by 4 bases and J by 0 bases, with 6 bases of the junction left unmatched. CDR1 and CDR2 from the germline V gene are SNHLY and FYNNEI.

The V call is TRBV19, the J call TRBJ1-5, with D unresolved. With 3 bases removed from V and 1 base from J, the gap between germline ends came to 7 bases. The CDR3 covers 14 residues. Germline V gene data show CDR1 as LNHDA and CDR2 as SQIVND (reference sequence). CDR3 loop: CASSMARSNQPQHF. CDR3 DNA sequence: TGTGCCAGTAGTATGGCGCGGAGCAATCAGCCCCAGCATTTT.

The table lists this clone with a few counts. The chain employs TRBV15 and TRBJ2-2; TRBD1 matches 7 bases. The CDR3 extends over 15 amino acids. The V and J ends lost 4 bases and 4 bases, in that order; junction bases with no gene match: 6. Germline V gene lookup returns CDR1 LNHNV and CDR2 YYDKDF (reference sequence). CDR3 in amino acids: CATSTKTGSTGELFF. DNA for the CDR3: TGTGCCACCAGCACCAAGACAGGGTCCACCGGGGAGCTGTTTTTT.

Concerning this clone itself: Other DNA variants within this sample encode the same CDR3. V and J are TRBV3-1 (or the pseudogene TRBV3-2) and TRBJ2-3, with D maybe TRBD1 (5 bases). There are 13 residues in the CDR3. Germline CDR1 reads LGHDT; CDR2 reads YNNKEL (reference sequence). Trimming removed 3 bases from V and 3 bases from J, with 7 bases in between. CDR3: CASSQAGTDTQYF. The CDR3 coding sequence is TGTGCCAGCAGCCAGGCAGGGACAGATACGCAGTATTTT.

This rearrangement joins TRBV2 to TRBJ1-6; D may be TRBD1 (6 bases). Trimming left V 7 bases short and J 10 bases short, with 17 bases between. Germline-derived CDR1 and CDR2 are SNHLY and FYNNEI. The CDR3 has 14 amino acids. The CDR3 sequence is CASTLLGGGSPLHF. The DNA for the CDR3 is TGTGCCAGCACCCTACTGGGGGGGGGCTCACCCCTCCACTTT.

The gene calls are TRBV27 and TRBJ1-1; 7 nucleotides line up with TRBD1. This CDR3 has 14 residues. Trimming cost V 4 bases and J 3 bases; bases outside gene matches: 5. CDR1 MNHEY and CDR2 SMNVEV come from the germline V gene (reference sequence). CDR3 region: CASSSRRGYTEAFF. CDR3 in DNA: TGTGCCAGCAGTTCTCGCAGGGGGTACACTGAAGCTTTCTTT.

The chain combines TRBV7-3 with TRBJ1-2; TRBD1 matches at 8 bases. With 5 bases clipped from V and 2 bases from J, the junction kept 7 bases outside the gene matches. CDR1 is SGHTA, CDR2 FQGTGA, per germline. This CDR3 is built from 15 residues. The CDR3 loop is CASSPETGANYGYTF. The CDR3 coding sequence is TGTGCCAGCAGCCCGGAGACAGGGGCAAACTATGGCTACACCTTC.

The V call is TRBV7-6, the J call TRBJ1-2; the D is unclear. The ends were cut back, 0 bases at V and 0 bases at J, with 11 bases in the middle. The CDR3 is made up of 16 amino acids. Germline V lookup: CDR1 SGHVS, CDR2 FNYEAQ. CDR3: CASSLALEGANYGYTF. In DNA, the CDR3 is TGTGCCAGCAGCTTAGCGCTAGAGGGAGCTAACTATGGCTACACCTTC.

This chain joins TRBV10-2 and TRBJ2-1; 12 nucleotides align to TRBD2. Germline CDR1 reads WSHSY; CDR2 reads SAAADI. V trimming: 4 bases; J trimming: 8 bases; junction bases outside the gene matches: 6. The CDR3 is made up of 15 amino acids. The CDR3 is CASSATSGGRHEQFF. CDR3 bases: TGCGCCAGCAGTGCCACTAGCGGGGGGCGGCATGAGCAGTTCTTC.

CDR3 bases: TGTGCCAGCAGCTCCTGGCTGGAGAAAGATACGCAGTATTTT. It specifies CASSSWLEKDTQYF. The chain is built from TRBV7-9 and TRBJ2-3; D uncertain. Trimming stripped 4 bases from V and 5 bases from J, with 13 bases between. The CDR3 is 14 residues long. The germline gives CDR1 SEHNR, CDR2 FQNEAQ (reference sequence).

This clone came up a few times. This chain links TRBV4-1 with TRBJ1-5; D possibly corresponds to TRBD1 (5 bases). The CDR3 extends over 15 amino acids. CDR1 and CDR2 (germline): MGHRA, YSYEKL. V was trimmed by 1 base and J by 4 bases, leaving 11 bases between them. The CDR3: CASSQGTTSNQPQHF. CDR3 in DNA: TGCGCCAGCAGCCAAGGGACAACCTCTAATCAGCCCCAGCATTTT.

This chain uses TRBV6-5 with TRBJ1-6; 9 bases are shared with TRBD1. Germline CDR1 reads MNHEY; CDR2 reads SVGAGI. The CDR3 loop spans 14 amino acids. J gave up 9 bases and V 7 bases, and 7 bases lay outside the gene matches. CDR3 protein: CASNPTGGGSPLHF. The CDR3 bases are TGTGCCAGCAACCCGACAGGGGGAGGTTCACCCCTCCACTTT.

V gene TRBV6-2 or TRBV6-3 combines with J gene TRBJ2-7; no reliable D call. The germline gives CDR1 MNHEY, CDR2 SVGEGT. V was shortened by 6 bases and J by 3 bases, with 9 bases between the two germline ends. CDR3 length: 12 amino acids. The CDR3, as DNA: TGTGCCAGCAGCTTTCTACGCTACGAGCAGTACTTC. It specifies CASSFLRYEQYF.

The chain carries TRBV20-1 and TRBJ2-7; D is undetermined. Trimming removed 3 bases at V and 3 bases at J, with 9 bases between. Germline V gene sequence: CDR1 DFQATT, CDR2 SNEGSKA (reference sequence). The CDR3 has 12 residues. Written as DNA, the CDR3 is TGCAGTGCTAGTGGGCGGAACTACGAGCAGTACTTC. This encodes CSASGRNYEQYF.

V is TRBV7-9 and J is TRBJ1-5; no definite D call. Looked up from germline, CDR1 is SEHNR and CDR2 is FQNEAQ (reference sequence). V lost 5 bases, J lost 7 bases, and 18 bases lay in between. CDR3 length equals 15 residues. CDR3 DNA: TGTGCCAGCAGCCCAGGAACCGAGAGACGGCAGCCCCAGCATTTT. Amino acid sequence: CASSPGTERRQPQHF.

The rearrangement joins TRBV2 to TRBJ1-5, with 7 bases that match TRBD1. V dropped 5 bases and J dropped 4; count of bases not matched to a gene: 2. This CDR3 contains 13 residues. CDR1 and CDR2 (germline): SNHLY, FYNNEI. The CDR3 is CASSQGVNQPQHF. In DNA, the CDR3 is TGTGCCAGCAGTCAGGGGGTTAATCAGCCCCAGCATTTT.

The CDR3 DNA reads TGTGCCAGCAGCTTAAGGGGGCCGGCGGCGGGCTACACCTTC. Its translation is CASSLRGPAAGYTF. The chain employs TRBV7-2 and TRBJ1-2; 7 positions agree with TRBD1. Germline V lookup: CDR1 SGHTA, CDR2 FQGNSA. After removal of 2 bases from V and 8 bases from J, the junction contained 8 bases not matched to a gene. The CDR3 extends over 14 amino acids.

This clone was seen just once. This chain joins TRBV27 and TRBJ1-5; D is unresolved. This CDR3 contains 14 residues. The germline CDR1 and CDR2 sequences are MNHEY and SMNVEV (reference sequence). V shed 6 bases and J shed 5 bases, with 14 bases lying between them. The CDR3 nucleotides read TGTGCCAGCAGCCGCCCCGGAGCCCATCAGCCCCAGCATTTT. Amino acid sequence: CASSRPGAHQPQHF.

The J gene is TRBJ2-5, the V gene TRBV24-1; 14 nucleotides agree with TRBD2. The length of the CDR3 is 16 residues. V shed 4 bases and J 5 bases; nucleotides not matched to a gene: 5. Germline V gene data show CDR1 as KGHDR and CDR2 as SFDVKD. The CDR3 loop is CATSDPGLAGVETQYF. The CDR3 DNA sequence: TGTGCCACCAGTGACCCGGGACTAGCGGGGGTTGAGACCCAGTACTTC.

The J gene is TRBJ1-1, the V gene TRBV5-1; D is undetermined. Germline CDR1 reads SGHRS; CDR2 reads YFSETQ. This CDR3 has 13 residues. Deletions cut 1 base from V and 0 bases from J, with 4 bases between. In DNA, the CDR3 is TGCGCCAGCAGCTTGTTCTTGAACACTGAAGCTTTCTTT. It codes for CASSLFLNTEAFF.

This chain uses TRBV20-1 with TRBJ1-2; D is unclear. The germline V and J ends were trimmed by 5 bases and 7 bases, with 11 bases remaining between them. This CDR3 region has 11 residues. Germline V lookup: CDR1 DFQATT, CDR2 SNEGSKA (reference sequence). The CDR3 protein is CSAEGASGYTF. The DNA for the CDR3 is TGCAGTGCTGAGGGAGCTTCTGGCTACACCTTC.

The rearrangement joins TRBV5-1 to TRBJ2-5; possible D gene TRBD1, 6 bases. Trimming removed 4 bases from V and 0 bases from J, with 19 bases in between. Germline assignment: CDR1 SGHRS and CDR2 YFSETQ. This CDR3 has 17 residues. CDR3 in amino acids: CASSLGLGHQYQETQYF. The CDR3 bases are TGCGCCAGCAGCCTAGGACTGGGACACCAGTACCAAGAGACCCAGTACTTC.

The chain recombines TRBV4-1 with TRBJ1-2; possibly TRBD1 for D (6 bases). This CDR3 has 15 amino acids. Trimming left V 0 bases short and J 5 bases short, with 13 bases between. Germline lookup yields CDR1 MGHRA and CDR2 YSYEKL. DNA for the CDR3: TGCGCCAGCAGCCAAGAAGAGGGGACACTTTATGGCTACACCTTC. Its protein product is CASSQEEGTLYGYTF.

This clone has only a few counts. V gene TRBV6-5 combines with J gene TRBJ2-7; 7 positions agree with TRBD1. Germline CDR1 reads MNHEY; CDR2 reads SVGAGI. Losses at the gene ends were 7 bases for V and 0 bases for J; bases not matched to a gene: 6. CDR3 length: 14 amino acids. The CDR3 coding sequence is TGTGCCAGCAAACAGGGGACAGTCTCCTACGAGCAGTACTTC. This codes for CASKQGTVSYEQYF.

This chain links TRBV3-1 (or the pseudogene TRBV3-2) with TRBJ1-3, with a weak D call TRBD1 (5 bases). The CDR3 extends over 17 amino acids. V lost 4 bases and J 0 bases, leaving 16 bases between the germline ends. Germline values: CDR1 LGHDT, CDR2 YNNKEL (reference sequence). The CDR3 spells CASSLPRDGSSGNTIYF. In DNA, the CDR3 is TGTGCCAGCAGCCTCCCGCGGGACGGAAGCTCTGGAAACACCATATATTTT.

Ten or more counts support this clone. The chain employs TRBV6-5 and TRBJ1-1; TRBD1 matches 8 bases. Germline-derived CDR1 and CDR2 are MNHEY and SVGAGI. The ends lost 6 bases at V and 3 bases at J; junction bases unmatched: 9. The CDR3 length is 15 residues. CDR3 in DNA: TGTGCCAGCAGCGGACAGGGCCTAGCACACACTGAAGCTTTCTTT. It specifies CASSGQGLAHTEAFF.

This rearrangement joins TRBV24-1 to TRBJ2-2; D possibly corresponds to TRBD1 (6 bases). V dropped 9 bases and J dropped 1 base, with 8 bases sitting between them. Germline CDR1 is KGHDR and CDR2 is SFDVKD. The CDR3 runs to 13 residues. CDR3 loop: CATRGGNTGELFF. DNA for the CDR3: TGTGCCACCCGAGGGGGGAACACCGGGGAGCTGTTTTTT.

This sequence joins TRBV5-1 and TRBJ1-2, with D unclear. Germline CDR1 is SGHRS and CDR2 is YFSETQ. V was pared by 4 bases and J by 6 bases, with 16 bases between. The CDR3 is 14 amino acids. CDR3 region: CASSPPAPGDGYTF. The CDR3, as DNA: TGCGCCAGCAGCCCCCCGGCTCCGGGTGATGGCTACACCTTC.

The chain employs TRBV9 and TRBJ2-1, with 11 bases aligning to TRBD2. The CDR3 is 15 amino acids. The germline V gene encodes CDR1 SGDLS and CDR2 YYNGEE. Trimming took 0 bases from V and 6 from J; bases not matched to a gene: 2. Here the CDR3 DNA reads TGTGCCAGCAGCGTAGGACTAGCGGGGACCAATGAGCAGTTCTTC. Protein product: CASSVGLAGTNEQFF.

The chain uses TRBV19 and TRBJ1-1, with D hard to call. The CDR3 contains 15 residues. Germline V CDR1 and CDR2: LNHDA, SQIVND (reference sequence). Trimming left V 5 bases short and J 3 bases short, with 16 bases between. CDR3 nucleotides: TGTGCCAGTAGTCCTCATCGGAGGGCCGACACTGAAGCTTTCTTT. Its protein is CASSPHRRADTEAFF.

J is TRBJ1-4 and V is TRBV5-6, with D uncertain. Germline CDR1 and CDR2: SGHDT and YYEEEE. V shed 3 bases and J shed 7 bases, with 13 bases lying between them. The CDR3 has 14 residues. As DNA, the CDR3 is TGTGCCAGCAGCTCCCGGGTCAGACCTGAAAAACTGTTTTTT. Translation: CASSSRVRPEKLFF.

This clone appeared a few times. CDR3 protein: CASSSQAGNTIYF. The CDR3 DNA is TGTGCCAGCAGTTCCCAGGCTGGAAACACCATATATTTT. This rearrangement joins TRBV6-6 to TRBJ1-3; D remains ambiguous. CDR1 is MNHNY and CDR2 is SVGAGI in the germline V gene (reference sequence). This CDR3 is built from 13 residues. V lost 4 bases and J lost 2, with 6 bases in between.